In this sample, the clone carrying this TCR beta chain turned up a few times. The antigen remains unidentified. The cDNA had a unique molecular identifier and a template-switch universal primer site. TCRdb reanalysed the 5' RACE reads using MiXCR and keeps one entry per CDR3 protein. There are a few hundred thousand distinct CDR3 sequences in the sample; about a fifth occur only once, and approximately 12% lies in the top ten. These data come from a study of identical twins. The study, taken as a whole, reports: Abundant beta clonotypes from cord blood bore fewer insertions; memory repertoires lacked this pattern.

The V segment lost 5 bases and the J segment 7 bases; nucleotides outside the gene matches: 4. The CDR3 contains 14 residues. CDR1 is MNHEY, CDR2 SMNVEV, per germline (reference sequence). Healthy Caucasians, and only they, were the donors. Sequenced sample: naive T cells sorted from blood. The J gene is TRBJ2-1, the V gene TRBV27; 11 nucleotides align to TRBD2. The clonotype comes from a man aged 50 to 59 in good health. The CDR3 bases are TGTGCCAGCAGTCCCCCTAGCGGGGGGAATGAGCAGTTCTTC. As protein: CASSPPSGGNEQFF.